This is a list of T cell receptor beta chains from one sample in a study of cytomegalovirus exposure and HLA in healthy donors. Measured with immunoSEQ multiplex PCR; TCRdb has only the in-frame clones, and not every one. The data show roughly 100,000 clones, 10% seen once. The sample was PBMCs. Receptors were obtained from a man in his forties in good health and CMV-seropositive. CDR3s leave out the opening cysteine and the closing phenylalanine or tryptophan. Fields, in order: CDR3 protein, V gene.

cdr3_aa: ATSRDLRIEDSYEQY
v_call: TRBV15

cdr3_aa: ASSVPARGGVQY
v_call: TRBV5-8

cdr3_aa: ASSAPSGRATDTQY
v_call: TRBV25-1

cdr3_aa: ASSPQPIRSGANVLT
v_call: TRBV6-4

cdr3_aa: ASSSRGWSGANVLT
v_call: TRBV7-9

cdr3_aa: SVDGYRGNEQY
v_call: TRBV29-1

cdr3_aa: ASSITGTGWYEQY
v_call: TRBV19

cdr3_aa: ASSSPRGRGSTEQF
v_call: TRBV27

cdr3_aa: ASSYSTGSSETQY
v_call: TRBV6-5

cdr3_aa: SVKQVEAF
v_call: TRBV29-1

cdr3_aa: ASSPQLANEQY
v_call: TRBV7-8

cdr3_aa: ASSPIGLVPYEQY
v_call: TRBV18

cdr3_aa: ATSRGVTYEQY
v_call: TRBV15

cdr3_aa: ASSIGSTYNEQF
v_call: TRBV27

cdr3_aa: ASSLNLGDTQY
v_call: TRBV11-2

cdr3_aa: ASSYSQGIGNTEAF
v_call: TRBV6-5

cdr3_aa: AIRAGAGAGRLYGYT
v_call: TRBV10-3

cdr3_aa: ASSKEFSGANVLT
v_call: TRBV14

cdr3_aa: ASNPGQGYNEQF
v_call: TRBV5-1

cdr3_aa: ASSRQRREKLF
v_call: TRBV6-5

cdr3_aa: ASSTGSEKLF
v_call: TRBV6-5

cdr3_aa: ASSRDRGREQY
v_call: TRBV27

cdr3_aa: ASSLGTGGRSPLH
v_call: TRBV7-3

cdr3_aa: ASSRGGIAGATETQY
v_call: TRBV5-8

cdr3_aa: ASRLGGASTDTQY
v_call: TRBV30

cdr3_aa: ASSLTDTQY
v_call: TRBV7-2

cdr3_aa: ASGVRGSGNEQF
v_call: TRBV6-5

cdr3_aa: ASSLDPVMNTEAF
v_call: TRBV5-6

cdr3_aa: ASSSRQGGKLF
v_call: TRBV7-8

cdr3_aa: ASSGSGTGGETQY
v_call: TRBV13

cdr3_aa: ASSQERDQPQH
v_call: TRBV4-1

cdr3_aa: ASSPGQVPTGELF
v_call: TRBV5-1

cdr3_aa: ASSRTGYFSGNTIY
v_call: TRBV27

cdr3_aa: ASSEREPGELF
v_call: TRBV6-5

cdr3_aa: ASSYGAGASYNEQF
v_call: TRBV6-5

cdr3_aa: ASSYQAGVVYEQY
v_call: TRBV6-5

cdr3_aa: ASSQGVSGANVLT
v_call: TRBV14

cdr3_aa: ASSVSGSGTDTQY
v_call: TRBV25-1

cdr3_aa: AIIRDRDNEQF
v_call: TRBV27

cdr3_aa: ASRGQPNTGELF
v_call: TRBV7-3

cdr3_aa: ASTNGRRGNEQF
v_call: TRBV6-5

cdr3_aa: ASSLRTGLGGANALT
v_call: TRBV5-6

cdr3_aa: AWSGSGRGEQY
v_call: TRBV30

cdr3_aa: AWANAGHNNSPLH
v_call: TRBV30

cdr3_aa: ASSGSPDRDYEQY
v_call: TRBV9

cdr3_aa: ASSQWELETQY
v_call: TRBV14

cdr3_aa: ASSQVTYEQY
v_call: TRBV14

cdr3_aa: ASSVSAGEFNEQF
v_call: TRBV6-4

cdr3_aa: ASSLDSLQVMNTEAF
v_call: TRBV11-2

cdr3_aa: ASSLRKTGGYT
v_call: TRBV11-3

cdr3_aa: ASSFPSGNSPTYEQY
v_call: TRBV28